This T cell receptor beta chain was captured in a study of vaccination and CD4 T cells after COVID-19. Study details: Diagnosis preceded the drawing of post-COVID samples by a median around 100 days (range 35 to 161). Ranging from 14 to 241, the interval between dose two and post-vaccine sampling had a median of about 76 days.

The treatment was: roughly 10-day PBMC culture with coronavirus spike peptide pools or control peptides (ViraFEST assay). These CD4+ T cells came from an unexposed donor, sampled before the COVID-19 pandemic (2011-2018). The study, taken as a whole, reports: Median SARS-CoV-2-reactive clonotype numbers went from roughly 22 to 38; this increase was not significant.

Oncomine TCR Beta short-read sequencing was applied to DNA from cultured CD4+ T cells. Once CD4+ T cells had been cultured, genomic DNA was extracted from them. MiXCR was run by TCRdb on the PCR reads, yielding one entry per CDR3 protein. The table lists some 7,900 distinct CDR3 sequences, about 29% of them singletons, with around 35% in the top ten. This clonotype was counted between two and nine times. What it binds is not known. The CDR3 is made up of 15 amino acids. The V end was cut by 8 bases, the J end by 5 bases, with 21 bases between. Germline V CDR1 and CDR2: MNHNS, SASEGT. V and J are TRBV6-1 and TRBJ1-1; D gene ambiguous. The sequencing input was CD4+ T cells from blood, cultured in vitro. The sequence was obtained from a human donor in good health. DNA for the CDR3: TGTGCCAGCTCGGGGAGAGAGGGTAAAAGGACTGAAGCTTTCTTT. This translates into CASSGREGKRTEAFF.